The 20 T cell receptor beta chains below come from one sample, sequenced in a study of early T cells in non-severe SARS-CoV-2 infection. Using its own MiXCR run on the 5' RACE reads, TCRdb lists one record per CDR3 protein. The profile covers around 30,000 distinct CDR3 sequences, with roughly a tenth appearing a single time and roughly 13% taken by the ten largest. Sample: whole blood. The receptors shown here come from an adult who was a healthcare worker with PCR-confirmed SARS-CoV-2 infection or an uninfected control (not recorded which).

This clonotype was seen at least ten times. This chain links TRBV6-5 with TRBJ2-3, with D possibly being TRBD2 (6 bases). The CDR3 has 15 residues. CDR1 and CDR2 from the germline V gene are MNHEY and SVGAGI. V lost 3 bases to trimming and J lost 0 bases, with 10 bases between them. The CDR3 is CASSYRESSTDTQYF. The CDR3 region has the DNA TGTGCCAGCAGTTATCGGGAGTCTAGCACAGATACGCAGTATTTT.

There are many counts of this clonotype. V and J are TRBV15 and TRBJ2-5, with 7 bases lining up with TRBD1. The CDR3 is 13 amino acids. The germline CDR1 and CDR2 sequences are LNHNV and YYDKDF (reference sequence). After removal of 8 bases from V and 3 bases from J, the junction contained 6 bases not matched to a gene. DNA for the CDR3: TGTGCCACCCAGACAGGGTACGAAGAGACCCAGTACTTC. This translates into CATQTGYEETQYF.

This clonotype was seen many times. The chain employs TRBV29-1 and TRBJ2-5; TRBD1 matches at 7 bases. Trimming at V came to 5 bases and at J to 2 bases, leaving 5 bases not matched to a gene. From germline, CDR1 is SQVTM and CDR2 ANQGSEA. The CDR3 is made up of 13 amino acids. The CDR3 reads CSVHPGQQETQYF. The CDR3 DNA reads TGCAGCGTTCACCCGGGACAGCAAGAGACCCAGTACTTC.

This clonotype was seen ten or more times. The V and J genes are TRBV6-1 and TRBJ1-5; no reliable D call. The CDR3 covers 12 residues. Germline V gives CDR1 MNHNS, CDR2 SASEGT. The V end lost 3 bases, the J end lost 5 bases, and 5 bases lay between the germline ends. In DNA, the CDR3 is TGTGCCAGCAGTGAGGGGTATCAGCCCCAGCATTTT. This encodes CASSEGYQPQHF.

Many counts were recorded for this clonotype. The chain links TRBV5-3 to TRBJ2-7; possible D gene TRBD2, 6 bases. TRBV5-3 is an ORF; its function is uncertain. This CDR3 is 11 amino acids long. V lost 5 bases to trimming and J lost 4 bases, with 7 bases between them. The CDR3 sequence is CARRGTYEQYF. DNA of the CDR3: TGTGCCAGAAGAGGGACTTACGAGCAGTACTTC.

The table lists this clonotype with a few counts. The chain combines TRBV7-9 with TRBJ1-1, with D possibly TRBD1 on 6 matching bases. Trimming left V 5 bases short and J 0 bases short, with 19 bases between. This CDR3 is 17 amino acids long. From germline, CDR1 is SEHNR and CDR2 FQNEAQ (reference sequence). CDR3 loop: CASSVRGVWEMNTEAFF. The CDR3 bases are TGTGCCAGCAGCGTCAGGGGTGTTTGGGAAATGAACACTGAAGCTTTCTTT. Combining the CDR3 with reference TRBV7-9 and TRBJ1-1 gives the whole variable domain DTGVSQNPRHKITKRGQNVTFRCDPISEHNRLYWYRQTLGQGPEFLTYFQNEAQLEKSRLLSDRFSAERPKGSFSTLEIQRTEQGDSAMYLCASSVRGVWEMNTEAFFGQGTRLTVV.

The V call is TRBV3-1, the J call TRBJ2-1; TRBD2 is a possible D gene (5 bases). The germline CDR1 and CDR2 sequences are LGHDT and YNNKEL (reference sequence). The CDR3 is 15 residues long. V was trimmed by 0 bases and J by 6 bases, leaving 12 bases between them. CDR3 bases: TGTGCCAGCAGCCAAGAGGCGACGGGGAGCAATGAGCAGTTCTTC. Translating gives CASSQEATGSNEQFF.

This clonotype was seen at least ten times. The chain joins TRBV7-7 to TRBJ2-1, with 8 bases identical to TRBD2. V was pared by 5 bases and J by 6 bases, with 9 bases of the junction left unmatched. This CDR3 is built from 15 residues. The germline CDR1 and CDR2 sequences are SSHAT and FNYEAQ (reference sequence). CDR3 DNA sequence: TGTGCCAGCAGCCCACAACTAAGCGGGGGCAATGAGCAGTTCTTC. This translates into CASSPQLSGGNEQFF.

This clonotype occurred many times. The rearrangement links TRBV4-3 to TRBJ2-1; TRBD2 matches 15 bases. V gave up 1 base and J gave up 7 bases; unmatched junction bases: 2. Germline V gives CDR1 LGHNA, CDR2 YSLEER. The CDR3 sequence is 16 residues long. CDR3 region: CASSQVGLAGGNEQFF. The CDR3 DNA reads as TGCGCCAGCAGCCAAGTGGGACTAGCGGGGGGAAATGAGCAGTTCTTC.

This clonotype showed up many times. This chain connects TRBV29-1 to TRBJ1-2; 7 positions agree with TRBD1. Germline CDR1 and CDR2: SQVTM and ANQGSEA. With V trimmed by 7 bases and J by 8 bases, 10 bases remained unmatched. The CDR3 covers 12 residues. CDR3 sequence: CSAEQGRIGYTF. In DNA, the CDR3 is TGCAGCGCGGAACAGGGGAGGATAGGCTACACCTTC.

This clonotype was counted ten times or more. The chain links TRBV6-2 or TRBV6-3 to TRBJ1-5; D uncertain. V was trimmed by 2 bases and J by 6 bases, leaving 11 bases between them. The CDR3 has 14 residues. CDR1 and CDR2 (germline): MNHEY, SVGEGT. CDR3 bases: TGTGCCAGCAGTTACCCGAGAATAAGTCAGCCCCAGCATTTT. This codes for CASSYPRISQPQHF.

There are many counts of this clonotype. The chain links TRBV5-5 to TRBJ2-5; D gene unclear. The germline CDR1 and CDR2 sequences are SGHKS and YYEKEE (reference sequence). The ends were cut back, 4 bases at V and 1 base at J, with 8 bases in the middle. This CDR3 is 13 amino acids long. DNA for the CDR3: TGTGCCAGCAGCCGGGTCCCCCAAGAGACCCAGTACTTC. As protein: CASSRVPQETQYF.

This clonotype was detected ten times or more. V gene TRBV7-2 combines with J gene TRBJ1-2; perhaps TRBD1 as D (5 bases). The CDR3 length is 15 residues. Germline CDR1 SGHTA, CDR2 FQGNSA. Trimming pared 6 bases from V and 8 bases from J, leaving 22 bases between. The CDR3 nucleotides read TGTGCCAGCAGGGTCGGCATCCGGGGGTATTCGGGCTACACCTTC. Encoded protein: CASRVGIRGYSGYTF. The variable domain in full, with the rest retrieved from reference TRBV7-2 and TRBJ1-2, is GAGVSQSPSNKVTEKGKDVELRCDPISGHTALYWYRQSLGQGLEFLIYFQGNSAPDKSGLPSDRFSAERTGGSVSTLTIQRTQQEDSAVYLCASRVGIRGYSGYTFGSGTRLTVV.

The table lists this clonotype with many counts. This chain connects TRBV11-3 to TRBJ2-1; D remains ambiguous. The CDR3 loop spans 13 amino acids. V lost 5 bases and J lost 5, with 10 bases in between. CDR1 is SGHNT, CDR2 YENEEA, per germline. CDR3 sequence (DNA): TGTGCCAGCAGCCTTTCCCGGGACAATGAGCAGTTCTTC. Translation: CASSLSRDNEQFF.

The chain is built from TRBV24-1 and TRBJ2-1; 12 bases match TRBD2. Germline V CDR1 and CDR2: KGHDR, SFDVKD. The CDR3 runs 16 residues. The trim removed 4 bases at V and 8 bases at J, leaving 8 bases unmatched. CDR3 bases: TGTGCCACCAGTGAATCTAGCGGGGGGGCCATTTATGAGCAGTTCTTC. The encoded protein is CATSESSGGAIYEQFF.

The chain carries TRBV6-6 and TRBJ2-1, with 10 bases identical to TRBD2. Germline loops: CDR1 MNHNY, CDR2 SVGAGI (reference sequence). V shed 6 bases and J 8 bases; nucleotides not matched to a gene: 13. This CDR3 is 16 amino acids long. In nucleotides, the CDR3 is TGTGCCAGCAGCTTCTACGGTAGCGGGGGGAGCGATGAGCAGTTCTTC. Translating gives CASSFYGSGGSDEQFF.

This clonotype was seen many times. The chain couples TRBV11-2 to TRBJ2-7, with D perhaps given as TRBD1 or TRBD2 (5 bases each). Germline V gene lookup returns CDR1 SGHAT and CDR2 FQNNGV. V shed 3 bases and J shed 0 bases, with 12 bases lying between them. This CDR3 is built from 15 residues. For the CDR3, the DNA is TGTGCCAGCAGCTTGGGGACGCTGAGCTCCTACGAGCAGTACTTC. Translating it yields CASSLGTLSSYEQYF.

This clonotype was detected many times. This sequence joins TRBV20-1 and TRBJ2-5; 14 nucleotides align to TRBD2. The CDR3 covers 15 residues. CDR1 and CDR2 (germline): DFQATT, SNEGSKA (reference sequence). J gave up 4 bases and V 5 bases, and 6 bases lay outside the gene matches. The DNA of the CDR3 is TGCAGTGCTCCGGGACTAGCGGGGGCCGGAGAGACCCAGTACTTC. Translation: CSAPGLAGAGETQYF.

The table lists this clonotype with many counts. This chain connects TRBV6-2 or TRBV6-3 to TRBJ2-1; no clear D. Trimming removed 2 bases at V and 7 bases at J, with 12 bases between. Germline CDR1 MNHEY, CDR2 SVGEGT. There are 14 residues in the CDR3. The CDR3 region is CASSYVSSNNEQFF. The CDR3 bases are TGTGCCAGCAGTTACGTTTCGTCGAATAATGAGCAGTTCTTC.

This clonotype appeared many times. The gene calls are TRBV6-2 or TRBV6-3 and TRBJ2-3; TRBD2 matches at 8 bases. The germline V gene encodes CDR1 MNHEY and CDR2 SVGEGT. The CDR3 totals 16 residues. V lost 0 bases to trimming and J lost 3 bases; unmatched junction nucleotides: 5. CDR3 bases: TGTGCCAGCAGTTACTCGACCGGGGGGGCTACAGATACGCAGTATTTT. Protein sequence: CASSYSTGGATDTQYF.